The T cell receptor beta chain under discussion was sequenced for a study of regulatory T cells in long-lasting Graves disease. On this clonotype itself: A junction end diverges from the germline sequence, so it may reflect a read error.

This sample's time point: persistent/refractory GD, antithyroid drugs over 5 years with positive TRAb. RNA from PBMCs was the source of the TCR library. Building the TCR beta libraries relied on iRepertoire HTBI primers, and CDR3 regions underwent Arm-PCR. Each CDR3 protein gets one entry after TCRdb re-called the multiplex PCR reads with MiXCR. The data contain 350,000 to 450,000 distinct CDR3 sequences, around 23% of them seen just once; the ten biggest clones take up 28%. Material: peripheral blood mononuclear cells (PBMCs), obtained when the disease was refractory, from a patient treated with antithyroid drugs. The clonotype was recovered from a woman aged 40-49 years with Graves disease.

The CDR3 spells CTSSFSWESGELFF. The CDR3 nucleotides are TGTACCAGCAGTTTTAGTTGGGAAAGCGGGGAGCTGTTTTTT. The genes are TRBV27 and TRBJ2-2; the D is unclear. The CDR3 is 14 residues long. Per the germline V gene, CDR1 is MNHEY and CDR2 is SMNVEV (reference sequence).